The clone carrying this T cell receptor (beta chain) came up many times. V was shortened by 0 bases and J by 8 bases, with 17 bases between the two germline ends. Germline V lookup: CDR1 SQVTM, CDR2 ANQGSEA. The CDR3 spans 15 residues. These data are taken from a study of low-dose radiotherapy and immunotherapy resistance in tumors. Regarding time point: before trial treatment. With TRAV- and TRBV-specific primers, first-strand cDNA was made, covering the alpha and beta chains. Both a constant-region primer and a V-primer adapter served to amplify TCRs across roughly 20 PCR cycles. TCRdb passed the reads through MiXCR, listing each CDR3 protein once. Of around 76,000 distinct CDR3 sequences in the sample, around 32% were seen once.

V usage is TRBV29-1 and J usage is TRBJ2-1; D remains unclear. Sequencing used PBMCs, obtained before treatment. The TCR comes from a female donor with ovarian cancer. The CDR3, as DNA: TGCAGCGTTGAAGAGGGTGAGATATCCACACATGAGCAGTTCTTC. The encoded protein is CSVEEGEISTHEQFF.